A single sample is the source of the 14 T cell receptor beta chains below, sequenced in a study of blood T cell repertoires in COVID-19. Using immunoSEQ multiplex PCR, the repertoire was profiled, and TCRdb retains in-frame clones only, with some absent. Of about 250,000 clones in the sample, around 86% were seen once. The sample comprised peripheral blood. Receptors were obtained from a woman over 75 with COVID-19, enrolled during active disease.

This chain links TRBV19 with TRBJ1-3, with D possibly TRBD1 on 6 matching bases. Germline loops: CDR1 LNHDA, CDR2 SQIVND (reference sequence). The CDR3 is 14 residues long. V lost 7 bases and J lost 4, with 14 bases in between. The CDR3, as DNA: TGTGCCAGTACCAGGGGACAAGCGGGAAACACCATATATTTT. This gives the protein CASTRGQAGNTIYF.

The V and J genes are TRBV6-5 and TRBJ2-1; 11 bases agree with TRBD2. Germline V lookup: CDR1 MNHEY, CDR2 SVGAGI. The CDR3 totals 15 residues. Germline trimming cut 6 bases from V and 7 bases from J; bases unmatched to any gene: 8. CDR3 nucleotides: TGTGCCAGCAGATTAACTAGCGGGGGCCGGAATGAGCAGTTCTTC. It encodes CASRLTSGGRNEQFF.

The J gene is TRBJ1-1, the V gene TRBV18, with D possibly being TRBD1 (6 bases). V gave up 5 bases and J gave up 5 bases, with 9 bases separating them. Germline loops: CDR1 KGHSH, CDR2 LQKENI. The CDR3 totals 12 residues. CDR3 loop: CASSATGTEAFF. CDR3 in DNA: TGTGCCAGCTCAGCGACAGGAACTGAAGCTTTCTTT.

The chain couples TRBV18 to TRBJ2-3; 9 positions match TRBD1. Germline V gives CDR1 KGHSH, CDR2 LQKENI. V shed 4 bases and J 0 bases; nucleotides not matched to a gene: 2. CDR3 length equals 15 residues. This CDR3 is CASSLQGASTDTQYF. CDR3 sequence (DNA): TGTGCCAGCTCACTACAGGGGGCGAGCACAGATACGCAGTATTTT. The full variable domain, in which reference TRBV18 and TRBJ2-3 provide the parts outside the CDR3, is NAGVMQNPRHLVRRRGQEARLRCSPMKGHSHVYWYRQLPEEGLKFMVYLQKENIIDESGMPKERFSAEFPKEGPSILRIQQVVRGDSAAYFCASSLQGASTDTQYFGPGTRLTVL.

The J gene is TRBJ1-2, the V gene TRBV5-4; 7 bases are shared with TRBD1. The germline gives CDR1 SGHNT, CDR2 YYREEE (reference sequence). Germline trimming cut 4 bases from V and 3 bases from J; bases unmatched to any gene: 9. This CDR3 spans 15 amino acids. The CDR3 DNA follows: TGTGCCAGCAGCACCCGACAGGGAGTGTACTATGGCTACACCTTC. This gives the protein CASSTRQGVYYGYTF.

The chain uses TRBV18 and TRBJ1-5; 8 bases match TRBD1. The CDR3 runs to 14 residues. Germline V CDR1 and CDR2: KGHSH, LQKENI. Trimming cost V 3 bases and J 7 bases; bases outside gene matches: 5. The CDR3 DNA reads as TGTGCCAGCTCACCGTCAGGGGGCAGGCAGCCCCAGCATTTT. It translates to CASSPSGGRQPQHF.

The CDR3 DNA reads as TGTGCCAGCAGTCCCACAGGGGAAGGTGGCTACACCTTC. It specifies CASSPTGEGGYTF. The chain has TRBV27 and TRBJ1-2, with 7 positions matching TRBD1. The CDR3 loop spans 13 amino acids. Germline-derived CDR1 and CDR2 are MNHEY and SMNVEV (reference sequence). Losses at the gene ends were 5 bases for V and 7 bases for J; bases not matched to a gene: 7.

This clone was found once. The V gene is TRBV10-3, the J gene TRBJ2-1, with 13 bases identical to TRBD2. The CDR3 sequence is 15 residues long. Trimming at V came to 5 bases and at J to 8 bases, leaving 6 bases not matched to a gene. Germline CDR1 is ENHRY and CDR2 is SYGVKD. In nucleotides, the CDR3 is TGTGCCATCAGTACTAGCGGGGGGGCAGGCTATGAGCAGTTCTTC. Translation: CAISTSGGAGYEQFF.

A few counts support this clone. CDR3 nucleotides: TGTGCCAGCAGCCATACAGTGGGCGGCTACACCTTC. It translates to CASSHTVGGYTF. This chain joins TRBV7-2 and TRBJ1-2, with D hard to call. The CDR3 has 12 amino acids. V was shortened by 5 bases and J by 8 bases, with 12 bases between the two germline ends. Per germline, CDR1 SGHTA and CDR2 FQGNSA.

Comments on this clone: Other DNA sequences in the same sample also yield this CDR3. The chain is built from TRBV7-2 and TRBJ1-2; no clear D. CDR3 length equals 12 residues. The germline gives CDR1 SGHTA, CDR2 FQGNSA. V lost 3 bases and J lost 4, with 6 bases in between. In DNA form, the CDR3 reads TGTGCCAGCAGCTTCCCAGGCTATGGCTACACCTTC. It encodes CASSFPGYGYTF.

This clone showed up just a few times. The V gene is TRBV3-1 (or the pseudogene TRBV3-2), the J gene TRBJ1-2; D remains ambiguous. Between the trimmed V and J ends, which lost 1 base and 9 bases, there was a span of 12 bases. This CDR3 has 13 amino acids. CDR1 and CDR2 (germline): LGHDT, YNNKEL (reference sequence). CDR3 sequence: CASSQGTSGSYTF. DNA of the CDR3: TGTGCCAGCAGCCAAGGGACCTCGGGGAGCTACACCTTC.

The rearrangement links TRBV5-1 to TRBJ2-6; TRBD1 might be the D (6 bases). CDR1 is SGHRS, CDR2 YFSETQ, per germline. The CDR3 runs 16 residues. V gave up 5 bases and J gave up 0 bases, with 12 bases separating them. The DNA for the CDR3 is TGCGCCAGCAGTCTGGGGGCGGTCTCTGGGGCCAACGTCCTGACTTTC. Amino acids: CASSLGAVSGANVLTF.

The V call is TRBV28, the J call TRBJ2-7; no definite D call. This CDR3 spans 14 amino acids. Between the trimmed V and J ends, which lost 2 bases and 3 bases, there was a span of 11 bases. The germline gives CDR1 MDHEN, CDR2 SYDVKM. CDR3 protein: CASSLRQVRYEQYF. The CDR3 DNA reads TGTGCCAGCAGTTTAAGGCAGGTTCGCTACGAGCAGTACTTC.

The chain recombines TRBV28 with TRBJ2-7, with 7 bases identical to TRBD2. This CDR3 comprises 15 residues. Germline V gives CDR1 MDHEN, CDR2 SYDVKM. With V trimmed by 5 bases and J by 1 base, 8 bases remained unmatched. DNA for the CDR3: TGTGCCAGCAGTGGTCGGGAGGTAGGGTCCTACGAGCAGTACTTC. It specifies CASSGREVGSYEQYF.